Below are 23 T cell receptor beta chains sequenced from a single sample in a study of human T cells and chemical hapten exposure. The time point here: pre-sensitization, week 0. Treatment in this sample: therapeutic diphenylcyclopropenone sensitization with weekly scalp DPC. Using its own MiXCR run on the RACE reads, TCRdb lists one record per CDR3 protein. The sample yields about 270,000 distinct CDR3 sequences, around 7.3% seen once. The source was whole blood, collected in connection with sensitization to the hapten diphenylcyclopropenone (DPC). The receptor set was obtained from a man younger than 35 with alopecia areata. Some clones in this sample may be carry-over from other donors' samples.

This clonotype was counted many times. The gene calls are TRBV10-3 and TRBJ1-6, with TRBD1 as a possible D gene (5 bases). Trimming removed 2 bases from V and 6 bases from J, with 17 bases in between. CDR1 is ENHRY and CDR2 is SYGVKD in the germline V gene. CDR3 size: 17 residues. The CDR3 here is CAISESLGRLTNSPLHF. The CDR3 DNA sequence: TGTGCCATCAGTGAGAGCCTGGGACGGCTGACTAATTCACCCCTCCACTTT.

This clonotype was observed a handful of times. V usage is TRBV18 and J usage is TRBJ2-1; 9 positions agree with TRBD2. V was clipped by 4 bases and J by 2 bases; unmatched bases: 12. Germline CDR1 and CDR2: KGHSH and LQKENI. This CDR3 is built from 18 residues. The CDR3 loop reads CASSLSSGVRRTYNEQFF. In nucleotides, the CDR3 is TGTGCCAGCTCACTTTCTAGCGGGGTCCGGCGGACCTACAATGAGCAGTTCTTC. Combining the CDR3 with reference TRBV18 and TRBJ2-1 gives the whole variable domain NAGVMQNPRHLVRRRGQEARLRCSPMKGHSHVYWYRQLPEEGLKFMVYLQKENIIDESGMPKERFSAEFPKEGPSILRIQQVVRGDSAAYFCASSLSSGVRRTYNEQFFGPGTRLTVL.

This clonotype showed up just a few times. The chain combines TRBV9 with TRBJ2-1; 11 bases match TRBD2. The CDR3 sequence is 17 residues long. Germline lookup yields CDR1 SGDLS and CDR2 YYNGEE. With V trimmed by 3 bases and J by 4 bases, 9 bases remained unmatched. CDR3 DNA sequence: TGTGCCAGCAGCGCCCAACCGGGACTAGCGGAGTACAATGAGCAGTTCTTC. It encodes CASSAQPGLAEYNEQFF.

This sequence joins TRBV25-1 and TRBJ1-1; weak D call: TRBD1 (5 bases). The germline V gene has CDR1 MGHDK and CDR2 SYGVNS. V lost 4 bases and J 0 bases, leaving 6 bases between the germline ends. This CDR3 spans 13 amino acids. The DNA for the CDR3 is TGTGCCAGCAGTGCGACAGTGAACACTGAAGCTTTCTTT. Its protein is CASSATVNTEAFF.

J is TRBJ1-2 and V is TRBV3-1; TRBD1 is a possible D gene (5 bases). With 1 base removed from V and 9 bases from J, the gap between germline ends came to 12 bases. Per the germline V gene, CDR1 is LGHDT and CDR2 is YNNKEL (reference sequence). The CDR3 sequence is 13 residues long. DNA of the CDR3: TGTGCCAGCAGCCAAGGGGGCGCTGGGAGCTACACCTTC. Amino acid sequence: CASSQGGAGSYTF.

The chain joins TRBV28 to TRBJ2-4; TRBD1 is a possible D gene (5 bases). The V end lost 3 bases, the J end lost 2 bases, and 11 bases lay between the germline ends. This CDR3 has 15 residues. Germline loops: CDR1 MDHEN, CDR2 SYDVKM. In DNA form, the CDR3 reads TGTGCCAGCAGTTTCGGACCAGGGACCAAAAACATTCAGTACTTC. It codes for CASSFGPGTKNIQYF.

The gene calls are TRBV20-1 and TRBJ1-2; 7 positions match TRBD1. The CDR3 has 13 residues. The germline CDR1 and CDR2 sequences are DFQATT and SNEGSKA (reference sequence). V was pared by 0 bases and J by 8 bases, with 6 bases of the junction left unmatched. The CDR3 region is CSARDQQGSGYTF. CDR3 sequence (DNA): TGCAGTGCTAGAGATCAACAGGGGAGCGGCTACACCTTC.

This clonotype came up a few times. The J gene is TRBJ1-3, the V gene TRBV5-1, with D tentatively TRBD1 (5 bases). The CDR3 spans 15 residues. Germline V gene sequence: CDR1 SGHRS, CDR2 YFSETQ. V was shortened by 0 bases and J by 3 bases, with 10 bases between the two germline ends. As DNA, the CDR3 is TGCGCCAGCAGCTTGGAAGGGGACGGTGGAAACACCATATATTTT. Translated: CASSLEGDGGNTIYF.

This clonotype has ten or more counts. The V and J genes are TRBV28 and TRBJ1-3, with D unclear. V dropped 0 bases and J dropped 1 base, with 7 bases sitting between them. This CDR3 is built from 15 residues. Germline V lookup: CDR1 MDHEN, CDR2 SYDVKM. This CDR3 reads CASSLWPGSGNTIYF. The CDR3, as DNA: TGTGCCAGCAGTTTATGGCCCGGTTCTGGAAACACCATATATTTT.

The CDR3 nucleotides read TGCGCCAGCAGAGGGGAGTCATGGGAGCAGTTCTTC. Translation gives CASRGESWEQFF. The chain is built from TRBV5-1 and TRBJ2-1; D tentatively reads TRBD1 or TRBD2 (5 bases each). CDR1 SGHRS and CDR2 YFSETQ come from the germline V gene. V was shortened by 5 bases and J by 10 bases, with 13 bases between the two germline ends. The length of the CDR3 is 12 residues.

This chain uses TRBV15 with TRBJ2-4, with D hard to call. V dropped 4 bases and J dropped 6 bases, with 4 bases sitting between them. This CDR3 is built from 11 residues. Germline CDR1 LNHNV, CDR2 YYDKDF (reference sequence). CDR3 sequence reads: CATSNLNIQYF. CDR3 DNA sequence: TGTGCCACCAGCAATCTAAACATTCAGTACTTC.

This chain uses TRBV27 with TRBJ1-2, with D possibly being TRBD1 (5 bases). This CDR3 comprises 14 residues. From germline, CDR1 is MNHEY and CDR2 SMNVEV (reference sequence). Trimming shortened V by 5 bases and J by 7 bases, and 17 bases separated the two germline ends. CDR3 sequence: CASSRRLDISGYTF. The DNA of the CDR3 is TGTGCCAGCAGTCGTCGCTTGGACATCAGTGGCTACACCTTC.

This clonotype showed up many times. The chain is built from TRBV7-2 and TRBJ1-1; tentatively, D is TRBD1 (5 bases). Germline lookup yields CDR1 SGHTA and CDR2 FQGNSA. V lost 5 bases and J lost 3, with 19 bases in between. CDR3 length equals 16 residues. CDR3 region: CASSLNSQAGDTEAFF. DNA of the CDR3: TGTGCCAGCAGCCTCAACTCACAGGCGGGGGACACTGAAGCTTTCTTT.

This clonotype was found a few times. This rearrangement joins TRBV7-2 to TRBJ1-2; 7 positions match TRBD1. Germline CDR1 reads SGHTA; CDR2 reads FQGNSA. The ends lost 5 bases at V and 2 bases at J; junction bases unmatched: 8. The CDR3 is made up of 15 amino acids. This CDR3 reads CASSPWTGKNYGYTF. The DNA of the CDR3 is TGTGCCAGCAGCCCTTGGACAGGAAAGAACTATGGCTACACCTTC.

In this sample, this clonotype turned up many times. CDR3 residues: CASSAGQGIYGYTF. The CDR3 coding sequence is TGTGCCAGCAGCGCGGGACAGGGAATCTATGGCTACACCTTC. V gene TRBV5-4 combines with J gene TRBJ1-2, with 9 bases lining up with TRBD1. V gave up 4 bases and J gave up 4 bases; unmatched junction bases: 5. From germline, CDR1 is SGHNT and CDR2 YYREEE (reference sequence). The CDR3 covers 14 residues.

The sample holds a few counts of this clonotype. V gene TRBV28 combines with J gene TRBJ1-5; D call uncertain. Deletions cut 4 bases from V and 5 bases from J, with 9 bases between. Germline V gene sequence: CDR1 MDHEN, CDR2 SYDVKM. The CDR3 length is 13 residues. CDR3 nucleotides: TGTGCCAGCAGTTCTACTTTCGATCAGCCCCAGCATTTT. It encodes CASSSTFDQPQHF.

This clonotype has more than one count but fewer than ten. This chain uses TRBV25-1 with TRBJ2-3; 7 bases map to TRBD1. Trimming at V came to 4 bases and at J to 9 bases, leaving 7 bases not matched to a gene. This CDR3 is built from 13 residues. Per the germline V gene, CDR1 is MGHDK and CDR2 is SYGVNS. The DNA for the CDR3 is TGTGCCAGCAGTGCCCGACAGGGCGGAACGCAGTATTTT. Translated, it gives CASSARQGGTQYF.

This clonotype was seen at least ten times. The chain combines TRBV18 with TRBJ2-7; possibly TRBD1 or TRBD2 for D (5 bases each). CDR3 length equals 16 residues. The V end lost 2 bases, the J end lost 0 bases, and 14 bases lay between the germline ends. Germline values: CDR1 KGHSH, CDR2 LQKENI. CDR3 sequence reads: CASSPGEGRVSYEQYV. The CDR3 nucleotides read TGTGCCAGCTCACCAGGCGAGGGACGTGTCTCCTACGAGCAGTACGTC.

This clonotype was picked up one time. The V and J genes are TRBV29-1 and TRBJ1-1, with D hard to call. Germline CDR1 SQVTM, CDR2 ANQGSEA. The CDR3 contains 11 residues. V dropped 6 bases and J dropped 1 base, with 6 bases sitting between them. In DNA form, the CDR3 reads TGCAGCGTCCACAAGAACACTGAAGCTTTCTTT. Translating it yields CSVHKNTEAFF.

The V and J genes are TRBV20-1 and TRBJ2-1, with TRBD2 as a possible D gene (6 bases). V gave up 3 bases and J gave up 8 bases, with 20 bases separating them. The V gene's germline CDR1 is DFQATT and CDR2 SNEGSKA (reference sequence). The length of the CDR3 is 15 residues. DNA of the CDR3: TGCAGTGCTAGTAGAGCGGGTAGGGCTGGGGATGAGCAGTTCTTC. It codes for CSASRAGRAGDEQFF.

This chain joins TRBV7-2 and TRBJ1-4; TRBD1 agrees at 8 bases. Germline V gene lookup returns CDR1 SGHTA and CDR2 FQGNSA. This CDR3 is built from 15 residues. J was trimmed by 5 bases and V by 5 bases; bases with no gene match: 7. Here the CDR3 reads CASSGRTGMNEKLFF. DNA of the CDR3: TGTGCCAGCAGCGGGCGGACAGGGATGAATGAAAAACTGTTTTTT.

There are many counts of this clonotype. V gene TRBV11-2 combines with J gene TRBJ2-7; 7 bases match TRBD1. Germline assignment: CDR1 SGHAT and CDR2 FQNNGV. Trimming removed 5 bases from V and 2 bases from J; junction bases left unmatched: 3. The CDR3 runs 13 residues. CDR3 region: CASSIGTAYEQYF. CDR3 DNA: TGTGCCAGCAGCATCGGGACAGCCTACGAGCAGTACTTC.

V and J are TRBV4-1 and TRBJ1-5, with 11 bases fitting TRBD1. The V and J ends lost 3 bases and 11 bases, in that order; junction bases with no gene match: 9. The CDR3 has 15 residues. Germline CDR1 MGHRA, CDR2 YSYEKL. The CDR3 DNA is TGCGCCAGCAGCCAGAAGGACAGGGGGCCTCATGCCCAGCATTTT. It yields the protein CASSQKDRGPHAQHF.